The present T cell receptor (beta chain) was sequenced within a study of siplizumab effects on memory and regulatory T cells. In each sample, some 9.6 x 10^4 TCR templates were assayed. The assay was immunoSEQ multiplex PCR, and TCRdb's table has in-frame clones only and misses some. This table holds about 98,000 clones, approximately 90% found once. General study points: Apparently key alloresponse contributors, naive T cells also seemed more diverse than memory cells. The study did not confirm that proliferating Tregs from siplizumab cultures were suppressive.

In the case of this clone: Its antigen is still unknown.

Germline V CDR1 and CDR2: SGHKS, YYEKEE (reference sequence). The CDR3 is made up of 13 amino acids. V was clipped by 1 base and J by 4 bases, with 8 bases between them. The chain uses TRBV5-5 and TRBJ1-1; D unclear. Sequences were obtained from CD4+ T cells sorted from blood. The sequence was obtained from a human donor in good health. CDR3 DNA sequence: TGTGCCAGCAGCTTGAGAATGGCCACTGAAGCTTTCTTT. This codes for CASSLRMATEAFF. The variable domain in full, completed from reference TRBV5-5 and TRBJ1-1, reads DAGVTQSPTHLIKTRGQQVTLRCSPISGHKSVSWYQQVLGQGPQFIFQYYEKEERGRGNFPDRFSARQFPNYSSELNVNALLLGDSALYLCASSLRMATEAFFGQGTRLTVV.